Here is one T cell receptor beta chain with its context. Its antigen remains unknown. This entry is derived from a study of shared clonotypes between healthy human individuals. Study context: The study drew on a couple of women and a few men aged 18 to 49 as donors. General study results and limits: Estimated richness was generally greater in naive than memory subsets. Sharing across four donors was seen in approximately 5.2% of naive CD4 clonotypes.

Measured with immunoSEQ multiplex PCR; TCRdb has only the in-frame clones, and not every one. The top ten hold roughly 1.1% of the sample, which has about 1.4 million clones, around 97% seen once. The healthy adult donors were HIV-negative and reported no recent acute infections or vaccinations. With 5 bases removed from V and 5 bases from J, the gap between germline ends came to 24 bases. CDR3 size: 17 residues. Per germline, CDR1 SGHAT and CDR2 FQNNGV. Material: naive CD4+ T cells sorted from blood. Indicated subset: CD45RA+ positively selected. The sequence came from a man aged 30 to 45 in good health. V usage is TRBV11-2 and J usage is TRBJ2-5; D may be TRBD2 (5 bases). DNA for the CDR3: TGTGCCAGCAGCACGACCTTTAGGGCGGGTATGTCGGAGACCCAGTACTTC. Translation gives CASSTTFRAGMSETQYF.